One sample yielded the 27 T cell receptor beta chains listed below, sequenced in a study of spatial heterogeneity in lung cancer. One entry per CDR3 protein, called by TCRdb with MiXCR from the 5' RACE reads. The table records approximately 82,000 distinct CDR3 sequences, roughly an eighth of them present only once. Time point here: sample taken at primary tumor resection. Sequencing covered unsorted whole RNA taken from tumor, nontumor lung or frozen PBMC. The input for sequencing was PBMCs, taken at surgery. These receptor sequences come from a male donor with early-stage non-small cell lung cancer.

The V gene is TRBV29-1, the J gene TRBJ1-2; D remains unclear. Per the germline V gene, CDR1 is SQVTM and CDR2 is ANQGSEA. The CDR3 has 14 amino acids. Trimming took off 1 base at V and 5 bases at J, with 14 bases between the two ends. The CDR3 loop reads CSVEGEGSTYGYTF. The DNA of the CDR3 is TGCAGCGTTGAAGGGGAAGGGTCGACTTATGGCTACACCTTC.

This clonotype has more than one count but fewer than ten. The V call is TRBV20-1, the J call TRBJ2-5; D perhaps matches TRBD2 (5 bases). Trimming cost V 3 bases and J 0 bases, with 14 bases left between them. The germline V gene encodes CDR1 DFQATT and CDR2 SNEGSKA (reference sequence). The CDR3 is 15 residues long. CDR3: CSASRPSGNQETQYF. CDR3 sequence (DNA): TGCAGTGCTAGTCGGCCCTCGGGGAACCAAGAGACCCAGTACTTC.

This clonotype has only a few counts. This chain links TRBV7-3 with TRBJ2-1, with 11 bases lining up with TRBD2. The CDR3 loop spans 15 amino acids. In germline, CDR1 is SGHTA, CDR2 FQGTGA. V shed 5 bases and J 3 bases; nucleotides not matched to a gene: 3. CDR3 protein: CASSKLAGGYNEQFF. The CDR3 nucleotides read TGTGCCAGCAGCAAGCTAGCGGGAGGCTACAATGAGCAGTTCTTC.

The chain carries TRBV18 and TRBJ2-3; D remains unclear. The germline CDR1 and CDR2 sequences are KGHSH and LQKENI. This CDR3 spans 14 amino acids. V lost 1 base, J lost 0 bases, and 5 bases lay in between. This CDR3 reads CASSPLRSTDTQYF. CDR3 nucleotides: TGTGCCAGCTCACCACTGCGGAGCACAGATACGCAGTATTTT.

This clonotype was counted ten times or more. V usage is TRBV12-3 or TRBV12-4 and J usage is TRBJ1-3; no reliable D call. This CDR3 is 14 amino acids long. V was pared by 5 bases and J by 0 bases, with 8 bases between. In DNA, the CDR3 is TGTGCCAGCAGTCTGGGCCTCTCTGGAAACACCATATATTTT. Its protein product is CASSLGLSGNTIYF.

The chain uses TRBV7-2 and TRBJ2-3; 10 bases map to TRBD2. The CDR3 extends over 16 amino acids. The germline CDR1 and CDR2 sequences are SGHTA and FQGNSA. V lost 1 base to trimming and J lost 2 bases; unmatched junction nucleotides: 3. CDR3: CASSLELAGTTDTQYF. DNA of the CDR3: TGTGCCAGCAGCTTAGAACTAGCGGGAACCACAGATACGCAGTATTTT.

About this clonotype: A much more abundant neighbour one base away suggests this may be a read error. This rearrangement joins TRBV7-8 to TRBJ1-3, with a tentative D call TRBD1 (5 bases). The CDR3 covers 14 residues. Germline V CDR1 and CDR2: SGHVS, FQNEAQ. Trimming pared 6 bases from V and 4 bases from J, leaving 13 bases between. Here the CDR3 DNA reads TGTGCCAGCAGTCCCCGGGGCGAAGGAAACACCATATATTTT. This codes for CASSPRGEGNTIYF.

The V and J genes are TRBV3-1 and TRBJ2-7; no reliable D call. Germline V gene lookup returns CDR1 LGHDT and CDR2 YNNKEL (reference sequence). The CDR3 has 12 amino acids. V lost 0 bases and J lost 3, with 3 bases in between. This CDR3 reads CASSQDRYEQYF. The DNA for the CDR3 is TGTGCCAGCAGCCAAGATCGCTACGAGCAGTACTTC.

V and J are TRBV7-9 and TRBJ1-4; no clear D gene. The CDR3 has 13 residues. Germline V gene data show CDR1 as SEHNR and CDR2 as FQNEAQ (reference sequence). Trimming left V 5 bases short and J 6 bases short, with 10 bases between. The CDR3: CASSLQLDEKLFF. CDR3 DNA: TGTGCCAGCAGCCTTCAGTTGGATGAAAAACTGTTTTTT.

This rearrangement joins TRBV20-1 to TRBJ2-1, with no clear D. Trimming shortened V by 3 bases and J by 8 bases, and 17 bases separated the two germline ends. The CDR3 is 14 residues long. CDR1 is DFQATT, CDR2 SNEGSKA, per germline (reference sequence). Here the CDR3 DNA reads TGCAGTGCTAGTATTAAAGGGCAGTTTGATGAGCAGTTCTTC. Amino acid sequence: CSASIKGQFDEQFF.

V and J are TRBV20-1 and TRBJ2-7; TRBD1 is a possible D gene (5 bases). Germline assignment: CDR1 DFQATT and CDR2 SNEGSKA (reference sequence). The V end lost 3 bases, the J end lost 3 bases, and 12 bases lay between the germline ends. This CDR3 region has 13 residues. The CDR3 here is CSARDPDSYEQYF. Here the CDR3 DNA reads TGCAGTGCTAGGGATCCCGACAGCTACGAGCAGTACTTC.

This clonotype was recorded many times. V is TRBV6-5 and J is TRBJ1-1; TRBD1 agrees at 9 bases. The CDR3 has 15 residues. The V segment lost 2 bases and the J segment 1 base; nucleotides outside the gene matches: 2. Germline V gene lookup returns CDR1 MNHEY and CDR2 SVGAGI. The CDR3 reads CASSYRTGANTEAFF. CDR3 coding DNA: TGTGCCAGCAGTTACCGGACAGGGGCGAACACTGAAGCTTTCTTT.

The chain links TRBV20-1 to TRBJ2-1; TRBD2 agrees at 13 bases. This CDR3 contains 15 residues. J gave up 7 bases and V 0 bases, and 3 bases lay outside the gene matches. Germline V gene lookup returns CDR1 DFQATT and CDR2 SNEGSKA (reference sequence). The CDR3 DNA reads as TGCAGTGCTAGAGATCAACTAGCGGGGGGGAATGAGCAGTTCTTC. The encoded protein is CSARDQLAGGNEQFF.

This clonotype was picked up a small number of times. The rearrangement uses TRBV7-2 and TRBJ2-3; TRBD1 matches 7 bases. The CDR3 contains 15 residues. In germline, CDR1 is SGHTA, CDR2 FQGNSA. V lost 1 base, J lost 4 bases, and 5 bases stayed unmatched. The DNA of the CDR3 is TGTGCCAGCAGCTTAGTAGCAGGGGGATCAGATACGCAGTATTTT. Protein: CASSLVAGGSDTQYF.

The chain employs TRBV5-6 and TRBJ2-7; D remains ambiguous. This CDR3 spans 13 amino acids. V lost 0 bases, J lost 4 bases, and 8 bases lay in between. CDR1 is SGHDT, CDR2 YYEEEE, per germline. CDR3 nucleotides: TGTGCCAGCAGCTTGGGGGTGGAGTACGAGCAGTACTTC. Translating gives CASSLGVEYEQYF.

V and J are TRBV5-6 and TRBJ2-5; the D is unclear. Looked up from germline, CDR1 is SGHDT and CDR2 is YYEEEE. V shed 3 bases and J shed 4 bases, with 10 bases lying between them. CDR3 length equals 13 residues. The CDR3 here is CASSSFGVETQYF. The CDR3 DNA follows: TGTGCCAGCAGCTCCTTTGGGGTAGAGACCCAGTACTTC.

The J gene is TRBJ1-1, the V gene TRBV20-1; D remains unclear. V was pared by 6 bases and J by 3 bases, with 14 bases between. This CDR3 region has 13 residues. Germline CDR1 reads DFQATT; CDR2 reads SNEGSKA (reference sequence). This CDR3 is CSAPRWRDTEAFF. As DNA, the CDR3 is TGCAGTGCCCCGAGGTGGAGGGACACTGAAGCTTTCTTT.

This clonotype was detected many times. The chain joins TRBV6-1 to TRBJ1-4; D might be TRBD1 (5 bases). Germline V gene sequence: CDR1 MNHNS, CDR2 SASEGT. This CDR3 contains 14 residues. Trimming cost V 6 bases and J 4 bases, with 12 bases left between them. CDR3 DNA: TGTGCCAGCAGGCCGGGACTCCTTAATGAAAAACTGTTTTTT. Protein: CASRPGLLNEKLFF.

This clonotype was seen only a few times. V is TRBV3-1 and J is TRBJ1-5, with a weak D call TRBD1 (5 bases). This CDR3 contains 17 residues. Germline CDR1 reads LGHDT; CDR2 reads YNNKEL (reference sequence). The germline V and J ends were trimmed by 4 bases and 0 bases, with 16 bases remaining between them. CDR3 coding DNA: TGTGCCAGCAGCCTTACAGGCGGGACTTATAGCAATCAGCCCCAGCATTTT. Its protein is CASSLTGGTYSNQPQHF.

This sequence joins TRBV6-1 and TRBJ2-2; maybe TRBD2 (9 bases). The CDR3 consists of 15 residues. Trimming pared 7 bases from V and 6 bases from J, leaving 18 bases between. Per the germline V gene, CDR1 is MNHNS and CDR2 is SASEGT. The CDR3 DNA reads TGTGCCAGCAATAACCTAGCGGGACAGGCCGGGGAGCTGTTTTTT. This gives the protein CASNNLAGQAGELFF.

In its sample, this clonotype was seen many times. The rearrangement uses TRBV2 and TRBJ1-1; no reliable D call. Between the trimmed V and J ends, which lost 3 bases and 5 bases, there was a span of 7 bases. CDR1 is SNHLY, CDR2 FYNNEI, per germline. This CDR3 spans 12 amino acids. Here the CDR3 reads CASSDYGTEAFF. CDR3 in DNA: TGTGCCAGCAGTGATTACGGGACTGAAGCTTTCTTT.

This clonotype was recorded a few times. This chain links TRBV29-1 with TRBJ1-2; TRBD1 aligns across 11 bases. Trimming took 6 bases from V and 5 from J; bases not matched to a gene: 8. The CDR3 is 14 residues long. CDR1 is SQVTM, CDR2 ANQGSEA, per germline. The CDR3: CSVRTGGLGYGYTF. CDR3 coding DNA: TGCAGCGTCCGGACAGGGGGCTTAGGGTATGGCTACACCTTC.

J is TRBJ2-3 and V is TRBV9; 9 nucleotides agree with TRBD2. V dropped 0 bases and J dropped 2; count of bases not matched to a gene: 4. This CDR3 has 16 amino acids. CDR1 and CDR2 from the germline V gene are SGDLS and YYNGEE. The CDR3 bases are TGTGCCAGCAGCGTAGCGGCGGGGGGGCTCACAGATACGCAGTATTTT. It codes for CASSVAAGGLTDTQYF.

This chain connects TRBV7-2 to TRBJ2-3; unclear D gene. CDR1 SGHTA and CDR2 FQGNSA come from the germline V gene. V was shortened by 1 base and J by 0 bases, with 14 bases between the two germline ends. CDR3 length: 17 amino acids. Written as DNA, the CDR3 is TGTGCCAGCAGCTTAGGGATAACCATTCCTAGCACAGATACGCAGTATTTT. Translating it yields CASSLGITIPSTDTQYF.

This clonotype was found a few times. V is TRBV3-1 and J is TRBJ1-1; 9 bases map to TRBD1. J gave up 5 bases and V 4 bases, and 5 bases lay outside the gene matches. The length of the CDR3 is 14 residues. Germline V gives CDR1 LGHDT, CDR2 YNNKEL (reference sequence). The CDR3 reads CASSLGQGKTEAFF. The CDR3 coding sequence is TGTGCCAGCAGCCTCGGACAGGGGAAAACTGAAGCTTTCTTT. Full variable domain (outside the CDR3, taken from reference TRBV3-1 and TRBJ1-1): DTAVSQTPKYLVTQMGNDKSIKCEQNLGHDTMYWYKQDSKKFLKIMFSYNNKELIINETVPNRFSPKSPDKAHLNLHINSLELGDSAVYFCASSLGQGKTEAFFGQGTRLTVV.

This clonotype has ten or more counts. The V gene is TRBV9, the J gene TRBJ1-6, with TRBD1 matching over 8 bases. With 4 bases clipped from V and 9 bases from J, the junction kept 12 bases outside the gene matches. This CDR3 has 16 residues. CDR1 is SGDLS, CDR2 YYNGEE, per germline. The CDR3 region has the DNA TGTGCCAGCAGCCCAGGGCATGGACAGGGCGGTTCACCCCTCCACTTT. It is translated as CASSPGHGQGGSPLHF.

The chain uses TRBV10-1 and TRBJ2-3; TRBD2 matches at 12 bases. Germline lookup yields CDR1 WNHNN and CDR2 SYGVQD (reference sequence). The CDR3 is 17 amino acids. The trim removed 5 bases at V and 3 bases at J, leaving 9 bases unmatched. The CDR3 nucleotides read TGCGCCAGCAGTAAGCCGACTAGCGGGAGTCTTACAGATACGCAGTATTTT. This translates into CASSKPTSGSLTDTQYF.